The source of this T cell receptor (beta chain) is a study of blood T cell repertoires in COVID-19. Study context: Both acute and convalescent COVID-19 samples were obtained from the United States, Italy and Spain.

CDR3 length equals 16 residues. Germline V gene sequence: CDR1 SGHRS, CDR2 YFSETQ. Between the trimmed V and J ends, which lost 0 bases and 3 bases, there was a span of 14 bases. In the authors' methods: The assay estimated nucleated cells by amplifying reference gene primers. Generated by immunoSEQ multiplex PCR, the TCRdb table keeps only in-frame clones and is missing some. That table supplies the V and J calls and clone size; D and trimming were determined from the DNA. The sample holds 150,000 to 200,000 clones; roughly 86% are singletons and the top ten take 2.5%. The rearrangement links TRBV5-1 to TRBJ2-3, with TRBD1 as a possible D gene (7 bases). The sequence was collected from a man aged 35-49 years with active or convalescent COVID-19. Sequenced: peripheral blood. CDR3 loop: CASSLVGGGRTDTQYF. CDR3 in DNA: TGCGCCAGCAGCTTGGTTGGAGGGGGCCGGACAGATACGCAGTATTTT.